The 9 T cell receptor beta chains below were found in one sample sequenced in a study of molecular identifiers for immune sequencing clone quantification. TCRdb used MiXCR to reprocess the PCR reads, holding one entry per CDR3 protein. The top ten clones hold under 0.8% of a sample with around 470,000 distinct CDR3 sequences, around 23% of them seen once. The sample comprised naive CD8+ T cells from blood, with Jurkat cell RNA spiked in. Noted subset: FACS-sorted CD8+CD4-CCR7+CD45RA+ naive T cells. Every receptor here comes from a human donor in good health. Some libraries in this study had Jurkat cell RNA spiked in.

The chain employs TRBV12-3 or TRBV12-4 and TRBJ2-5, with D unclear. The CDR3 extends over 13 amino acids. V lost 6 bases to trimming and J lost 0 bases, with 8 bases between them. CDR3 amino acids: CASSTDYQETQYF. CDR3 coding DNA: TGTGCCAGCAGCACTGACTACCAAGAGACCCAGTACTTC.

The chain is built from TRBV11-3 and TRBJ2-7; D possibly corresponds to TRBD2 (7 bases). The V gene lost 4 bases and the J gene lost 5 bases, with 18 bases spanning the gap. Germline CDR1 SGHNT, CDR2 YENEEA. The CDR3 runs to 15 residues. The CDR3 DNA is TGTGCCAGCAGCTCAGGGGCGGGGGCGAGGCACGAGCAGTACTTC. Translating gives CASSSGAGARHEQYF. The full variable domain, in which reference TRBV11-3 and TRBJ2-7 provide the parts outside the CDR3, is EAGVVQSPRYKIIEKKQPVAFWCNPISGHNTLYWYLQNLGQGPELLIRYENEEAVDDSQLPKDRFSAERLKGVDSTLKIQPAELGDSAVYLCASSSGAGARHEQYFGPGTRLTVT.

In this sample, this clonotype turned up a few times. The gene calls are TRBV19 and TRBJ2-2; 7 nucleotides line up with TRBD1. The V gene's germline CDR1 is LNHDA and CDR2 SQIVND (reference sequence). CDR3 size: 16 residues. With 0 bases clipped from V and 3 bases from J, the junction kept 4 bases outside the gene matches. The CDR3 coding sequence is TGTGCCAGTAGTATAGATACAGGGGCGGACACCGGGGAGCTGTTTTTT. This translates into CASSIDTGADTGELFF.

This clonotype showed up many times. The CDR3 is CASSTERTSGDTQYF. The CDR3 DNA sequence: TGTGCCAGCAGCACCGAGAGGACTAGCGGAGATACGCAGTATTTT. The rearrangement links TRBV7-6 to TRBJ2-3, with TRBD2 matching over 10 bases. V shed 5 bases, J shed 5 bases, and the junction held 7 bases outside the gene matches. CDR1 is SGHVS, CDR2 FNYEAQ, per germline. The CDR3 covers 15 residues.

The chain joins TRBV6-1 to TRBJ1-2; the D is unclear. There are 13 residues in the CDR3. Germline V gene data show CDR1 as MNHNS and CDR2 as SASEGT. V lost 6 bases and J lost 4, with 12 bases in between. The CDR3 reads CASSLREPYGYTF. The CDR3 DNA sequence: TGTGCCAGCAGCCTCCGAGAGCCCTATGGCTACACCTTC.

The chain uses TRBV19 and TRBJ2-3; no firm D call. Germline CDR1 is LNHDA and CDR2 is SQIVND (reference sequence). CDR3 length: 14 amino acids. V was shortened by 3 bases and J by 4 bases, with 11 bases between the two germline ends. DNA of the CDR3: TGTGCCAGTAGTATTTTTAGCCTCCCAGATACGCAGTATTTT. Translation gives CASSIFSLPDTQYF.

The sample holds many counts of this clonotype. The rearrangement links TRBV28 to TRBJ1-1; D remains unclear. CDR3 length: 13 residues. Germline CDR1 reads MDHEN; CDR2 reads SYDVKM. Trimming removed 7 bases at V and 6 bases at J, with 15 bases between. CDR3: CASTHMRGAEAFF. CDR3 coding DNA: TGTGCCAGCACTCATATGCGGGGAGCTGAAGCTTTCTTT.

This sequence joins TRBV19 and TRBJ1-2; tentative D call: TRBD1 (6 bases). Germline V gives CDR1 LNHDA, CDR2 SQIVND (reference sequence). This CDR3 spans 17 amino acids. Deletions cut 9 bases from V and 4 bases from J, with 27 bases between. CDR3 nucleotides: TGTGCCAGCCTCGAGGAGGGGGGAACCAGACCTATCTATGGCTACACCTTC. It is translated as CASLEEGGTRPIYGYTF.

The table lists this clonotype with many counts. The gene calls are TRBV7-2 and TRBJ2-7; D gene ambiguous. The CDR3 has 12 amino acids. The V gene lost 4 bases and the J gene lost 4 bases, with 8 bases spanning the gap. Germline assignment: CDR1 SGHTA and CDR2 FQGNSA. The CDR3 coding sequence is TGTGCCAGCAGCTCCCCAAGGTACGAGCAGTACTTC. Protein product: CASSSPRYEQYF.